Each of the 25 T cell receptor beta chains below was sequenced from the same sample in a study of shared clonotypes between healthy human individuals. Sequenced by immunoSEQ multiplex PCR; TCRdb stores in-frame clones only, minus some. The sample holds nearly 2 million clones, approximately 95% seen once. In the naive CD8 group, cells lacked CD45RO and were positively selected for CCR7, so terminally differentiated effector memory CD45RA+ cells were left out. Source material: naive CD8+ T cells sorted from blood. These TCRs come from a man younger than 30 in good health.

As for this clone: This same CDR3 is encoded by further DNA sequences in the sample. The chain couples TRBV6-1 to TRBJ2-7; 7 nucleotides align to TRBD1. The J segment lost 1 base and the V segment lost 2 bases, leaving 5 bases of the junction unmatched. The CDR3 totals 15 residues. The germline CDR1 and CDR2 sequences are MNHNS and SASEGT. The CDR3 coding sequence is TGTGCCAGCAGTGAACTCCGGACAGGTTCCTACGAGCAGTACTTC. Translated: CASSELRTGSYEQYF.

The chain links TRBV4-1 to TRBJ2-7; 7 nucleotides agree with TRBD1. CDR3 size: 13 residues. V lost 1 base, J lost 13 bases, and 10 bases stayed unmatched. In germline, CDR1 is MGHRA, CDR2 YSYEKL. The CDR3 spells CASSQGGQMSRYF. CDR3 nucleotide sequence: TGCGCCAGCAGCCAAGGGGGACAGATGAGCCGCTACTTC.

This clone appeared once. J is TRBJ2-5 and V is TRBV6-5, with a weak D call TRBD2 (6 bases). CDR1 is MNHEY and CDR2 is SVGAGI in the germline V gene. The CDR3 contains 16 residues. V lost 4 bases to trimming and J lost 7 bases, with 22 bases between them. CDR3 sequence reads: CASSSRLEGGDGTQYF. The DNA of the CDR3 is TGTGCCAGCAGTTCCCGACTGGAAGGAGGGGATGGGACCCAGTACTTC.

This chain links TRBV4-3 with TRBJ1-3; unclear D gene. V was clipped by 0 bases and J by 4 bases, with 4 bases between them. Germline CDR1 and CDR2: LGHNA and YSLEER. The CDR3 runs 13 residues. The CDR3 loop is CASSQEGGNTIYF. The CDR3 nucleotides read TGCGCCAGCAGCCAAGAGGGAGGAAACACCATATATTTT.

V is TRBV10-3 and J is TRBJ1-3, with D tentatively TRBD1 (6 bases). CDR3 length: 17 amino acids. Per germline, CDR1 ENHRY and CDR2 SYGVKD. V was shortened by 3 bases and J by 0 bases, with 15 bases between the two germline ends. CDR3 bases: TGTGCCATCAGTGAAGGACAGAGTATAACCTCTGGAAACACCATATATTTT. It specifies CAISEGQSITSGNTIYF.

The chain links TRBV28 to TRBJ2-7, with 8 bases matching TRBD2. The germline CDR1 and CDR2 sequences are MDHEN and SYDVKM. V lost 7 bases, J lost 4 bases, and 6 bases stayed unmatched. This CDR3 is 13 amino acids long. CDR3 residues: CASNLRGAYEQYF. The CDR3 nucleotides read TGTGCCAGCAACTTGCGGGGGGCATACGAGCAGTACTTC.

CDR3 nucleotide sequence: TGTGCCAGCAGTGTGGGACAGTCCACCGGGGAGCTGTTTTTT. Translation gives CASSVGQSTGELFF. The V and J genes are TRBV6-6 and TRBJ2-2; 7 positions agree with TRBD1. The V and J ends lost 5 bases and 4 bases, in that order; junction bases with no gene match: 4. The CDR3 runs to 14 residues. Germline assignment: CDR1 MNHNY and CDR2 SVGAGI (reference sequence).

The chain links TRBV29-1 to TRBJ2-5; TRBD1 aligns across 9 bases. The ends lost 6 bases at V and 2 bases at J; junction bases unmatched: 4. Germline values: CDR1 SQVTM, CDR2 ANQGSEA. The CDR3 covers 13 residues. CDR3: CSVVQGAQETQYF. DNA for the CDR3: TGCAGCGTGGTACAGGGGGCGCAAGAGACCCAGTACTTC.

The rearrangement links TRBV27 to TRBJ2-1; no firm D call. V was shortened by 3 bases and J by 8 bases, with 11 bases between the two germline ends. The CDR3 has 13 amino acids. CDR1 and CDR2 (germline): MNHEY, SMNVEV (reference sequence). The CDR3 spells CASSLSLPHEQFF. The CDR3 coding sequence is TGTGCCAGCAGTTTGTCCTTACCCCATGAGCAGTTCTTC.

This clone was seen only once. V and J are TRBV29-1 and TRBJ2-7, with D possibly being TRBD1 (5 bases). V was cut by 7 bases and J by 5 bases, with 15 bases left in between. From germline, CDR1 is SQVTM and CDR2 ANQGSEA. The CDR3 is 12 residues long. The CDR3 bases are TGCAGCGGTCTGATCCAGGGAAACGAGCAGTACTTC. Its translation is CSGLIQGNEQYF.

This clone has only one observation. This chain joins TRBV19 and TRBJ1-1; possibly TRBD1 for D (6 bases). V was pared by 1 base and J by 1 base, with 10 bases between. The germline V gene encodes CDR1 LNHDA and CDR2 SQIVND (reference sequence). CDR3 length equals 15 residues. Here the CDR3 reads CASSIAGEGNTEAFF. The CDR3 bases are TGTGCCAGTAGTATAGCAGGGGAGGGGAACACTGAAGCTTTCTTT.

The chain carries TRBV5-1 and TRBJ2-7; D unresolved. Germline loops: CDR1 SGHRS, CDR2 YFSETQ. The ends were cut back, 0 bases at V and 3 bases at J, with 10 bases in the middle. This CDR3 is built from 14 residues. CDR3 sequence reads: CASSLGPEFYEQYF. The DNA of the CDR3 is TGCGCCAGCAGCTTGGGTCCAGAATTCTACGAGCAGTACTTC.

V and J are TRBV6-6 and TRBJ2-7; D is undetermined. Germline CDR1 is MNHNY and CDR2 is SVGAGI (reference sequence). The CDR3 contains 14 residues. With 6 bases removed from V and 0 bases from J, the gap between germline ends came to 12 bases. CDR3 sequence reads: CASSLASDSYEQYF. The CDR3 DNA is TGTGCCAGCAGCCTTGCAAGCGACTCCTACGAGCAGTACTTC.

The chain couples TRBV6-5 to TRBJ1-1, with D unresolved. Trimming pared 5 bases from V and 1 base from J, leaving 11 bases between. The CDR3 is 14 residues long. Germline loops: CDR1 MNHEY, CDR2 SVGAGI. Written as DNA, the CDR3 is TGTGCCAGCAGTCACATAACAGAGAACACTGAAGCTTTCTTT. This translates into CASSHITENTEAFF.

The chain links TRBV1 to TRBJ2-5. TRBV1 is a pseudogene locus. This CDR3 comprises 17 residues. CDR3 loop: CTSSQEGTAHWGETQYF. CDR3 coding DNA: TGCACCAGCAGCCAAGAAGGGACCGCTCACTGGGGAGAGACCCAGTACTTC.

This clone occurred once. Other nucleotide sequences from this sample produce the same CDR3. The rearrangement links TRBV4-3 to TRBJ2-7; TRBD1 matches 8 bases. The CDR3 runs 14 residues. J gave up 2 bases and V 5 bases, and 5 bases lay outside the gene matches. Per germline, CDR1 LGHNA and CDR2 YSLEER. The CDR3: CASSLGQGPYEQYF. In DNA, the CDR3 is TGCGCCAGCAGCTTAGGACAGGGACCCTACGAGCAGTACTTC.

V and J are TRBV10-3 and TRBJ2-2; 9 bases agree with TRBD1. After removal of 6 bases from V and 11 bases from J, the junction contained 4 bases not matched to a gene. CDR3 size: 12 residues. The germline gives CDR1 ENHRY, CDR2 SYGVKD. CDR3 sequence reads: CAISQQGAELFF. CDR3 DNA sequence: TGTGCCATCAGCCAACAGGGGGCAGAGCTGTTTTTT.

The V and J genes are TRBV4-1 and TRBJ2-7; D is possibly TRBD1 (5 bases). Looked up from germline, CDR1 is MGHRA and CDR2 is YSYEKL. The CDR3 consists of 16 residues. V was shortened by 0 bases and J by 4 bases, with 16 bases between the two germline ends. As DNA, the CDR3 is TGCGCCAGCAGCCAAGAATCTCGGACAACCCTTTACGAGCAGTACTTC. This codes for CASSQESRTTLYEQYF.

The chain combines TRBV7-9 with TRBJ2-3; TRBD1 or TRBD2 may be the D gene (5 bases each). The V end was cut by 5 bases, the J end by 5 bases, with 14 bases between. This CDR3 contains 14 residues. CDR1 SEHNR and CDR2 FQNEAQ come from the germline V gene (reference sequence). CDR3 DNA sequence: TGTGCCAGCAGCCTCTCAGGGACCAAAGATACGCAGTATTTT. It is translated as CASSLSGTKDTQYF. The entire variable domain, with the rest obtained from reference TRBV7-9 and TRBJ2-3, is as follows: DTGVSQNPRHKITKRGQNVTFRCDPISEHNRLYWYRQTLGQGPEFLTYFQNEAQLEKSRLLSDRFSAERPKGSFSTLEIQRTEQGDSAMYLCASSLSGTKDTQYFGPGTRLTVL.

J is TRBJ1-2 and V is TRBV6-7; tentative D call: TRBD1 (6 bases). TRBV6-7 is placed among ORFs of uncertain function. Trimming stripped 2 bases from V and 6 bases from J, with 16 bases between. This CDR3 has 15 residues. The CDR3 region is CASSYLSQGLDGYTF. CDR3 in DNA: TGTGCCAGCAGTTACCTTTCTCAGGGGTTGGATGGCTACACCTTC.

The chain is built from TRBV2 and TRBJ1-2; no firm D call. V was cut by 1 base and J by 0 bases, with 9 bases left in between. CDR3 length equals 15 residues. Germline V CDR1 and CDR2: SNHLY, FYNNEI. CDR3 in DNA: TGTGCCAGCAGTGAAGTTGCAGGAGCTAACTATGGCTACACCTTC. Amino acids: CASSEVAGANYGYTF.

The gene calls are TRBV19 and TRBJ1-2; D gene ambiguous. CDR3 length: 14 residues. CDR1 and CDR2 (germline): LNHDA, SQIVND (reference sequence). V was pared by 5 bases and J by 0 bases, with 10 bases between. The CDR3 DNA sequence: TGTGCCAGTAGTGAATGGACGGCTAACTATGGCTACACCTTC. It encodes CASSEWTANYGYTF.

Comments on this clone: Distinct nucleotide sequences in the sample also encode this CDR3. The rearrangement joins TRBV28 to TRBJ1-5; TRBD1 aligns across 8 bases. Looked up from germline, CDR1 is MDHEN and CDR2 is SYDVKM. The junction had 6 bases not matched to a gene; V was cut back by 6 bases and J by 2 bases. The CDR3 has 15 amino acids. CDR3 in amino acids: CASSKDREGNQPQHF. The CDR3 DNA is TGTGCCAGCAGCAAGGACAGGGAGGGCAATCAGCCCCAGCATTTT.

The V gene is TRBV28, the J gene TRBJ1-5; D is perhaps TRBD1 (6 bases). Germline assignment: CDR1 MDHEN and CDR2 SYDVKM. Trimming pared 3 bases from V and 4 bases from J, leaving 13 bases between. The CDR3 extends over 15 amino acids. The CDR3 DNA follows: TGTGCCAGCAGTTTGGGCCGGACAGAGAATCAGCCCCAGCATTTT. Its translation is CASSLGRTENQPQHF.

This chain links TRBV5-4 with TRBJ2-3; TRBD2 agrees at 7 bases. J was trimmed by 4 bases and V by 2 bases; bases with no gene match: 7. Germline CDR1 and CDR2: SGHNT and YYREEE (reference sequence). The CDR3 length is 15 residues. The chain's CDR3 is CASSFGGGVPDTQYF. For the CDR3, the DNA is TGTGCCAGCAGCTTTGGGGGAGGGGTCCCAGATACGCAGTATTTT. The full variable domain, in which reference TRBV5-4 and TRBJ2-3 provide the parts outside the CDR3, is ETGVTQSPTHLIKTRGQQVTLRCSSQSGHNTVSWYQQALGQGPQFIFQYYREEENGRGNFPPRFSGLQFPNYSSELNVNALELDDSALYLCASSFGGGVPDTQYFGPGTRLTVL.